This TCR beta chain was recovered during a study of beta chain features in type 1 diabetes. Whole-study findings and limits: At VDJ recombination sites, type 1 diabetes patients had fewer insertions and more deleted nucleotides. In comparison with healthy donors, patients had naive, central memory and Treg TCRB repertoires that appeared more similar.

The table lists this clone with a few counts. Its antigen is currently unknown. Every isolated RNA sample was fully reverse transcribed, so sequencing captured expressed TCRB transcripts. The table came from immunoSEQ multiplex PCR; TCRdb's copy has only in-frame clones and leaves some out. The sample lists around 200,000 clones, around 13% occurring once. CDR1 LGHNT and CDR2 FRNRAP come from the germline V gene. This CDR3 spans 15 amino acids. Trimming removed 7 bases from V and 5 bases from J, with 20 bases in between. What was sequenced was central memory CD4+ T cells from blood. The source of this sequence is a woman aged 18-35 years in good health. The chain joins TRBV12-5 to TRBJ2-5, with a weak D call TRBD2 (6 bases). Here the CDR3 reads CASALGLGSSETQYF. In DNA form, the CDR3 reads TGTGCTAGTGCCCTGGGACTGGGGTCGAGTGAGACCCAGTACTTC.